This T cell receptor (beta chain) was captured in a study of blood T cell repertoires in COVID-19. Study summary: The cDNA or gDNA used as material had been derived from T cells, B-cell-depleted T cells, or PBMCs.

Sequenced by immunoSEQ multiplex PCR; TCRdb stores in-frame clones only, minus some. Of under 200,000 clones listed, 70% to 90% are singletons. The CDR3 spans 13 residues. The V gene's germline CDR1 is SGHRS and CDR2 YFSETQ. Trimming shortened V by 1 base and J by 7 bases, and 12 bases separated the two germline ends. The sequence derives from a woman older than 75 with acute or convalescent COVID-19. The gene calls are TRBV5-1 and TRBJ2-7; TRBD1 might be the D (5 bases). Sequencing was carried out using peripheral blood. This CDR3 reads CASSLQGPQEQYF. The CDR3 bases are TGCGCCAGCAGCTTGCAGGGCCCGCAGGAGCAGTACTTC.